The rows below give T cell receptor beta chains drawn from one sample of a study of blood T cell repertoires in COVID-19. Produced via immunoSEQ multiplex PCR; TCRdb's table is partial and in-frame only. This table holds about 310,000 clones, around 91% found once. The source material was PBMCs or T cells enriched from blood (not recorded which). Receptors originate from a woman aged 40 to 50 who had recovered from COVID-19. The conserved cysteine and the conserved F or W are not part of the CDR3 here.

TRBV18	TRBJ1-3	ASSQPGGERGNTIY
TRBV6-5	TRBJ2-3	ASSYSGASPTDTQY
TRBV19	TRBJ1-5	ASSIVRGNQPQH
TRBV3-1/TRBV3-2	TRBJ2-3	ASSHRDSYTDTQY
TRBV5-4	TRBJ2-1	ASSPGTARGYNEQF
TRBV10-3	TRBJ1-1	AITPLRGQGAEAF
TRBV3-1/TRBV3-2	TRBJ1-2	ASSQDVASYYGYT
TRBV7-3	TRBJ2-1	ASSPPGGQGGNEQF
TRBV9	TRBJ2-5	ASSPRTGGDLSQETQY
TRBV4-1	TRBJ2-3	ASSQVLAGGLSTDTQY
TRBV7-2	TRBJ1-1	ASSLNGGITEAF
TRBV28	TRBJ2-2	ASSDRGSVTGELF
TRBV7-2	TRBJ2-3	ASGPSTDTQY
TRBV19	TRBJ1-2	ASSFKLPTGGYT
TRBV30	TRBJ2-5	AWTWGSGGLSQY
TRBV11-1	TRBJ2-7	ASSPPGTFSYEQY
TRBV3-1/TRBV3-2	TRBJ2-3	ASSQVKSGGDGTDTQY
TRBV12-1	TRBJ2-1	ASSARRDYNEQF
TRBV7-2	TRBJ1-5	ASSTQTGGNQPQH
TRBV7-8	TRBJ2-7	ASSLVPPESADEQY
TRBV21-1	TRBJ2-7	ASSLHRKDYEQY
TRBV3-1/TRBV3-2	TRBJ1-1	ASSQAAGLNTEAF
TRBV27	TRBJ2-3	ASSWGGRISDTQY
TRBV13	TRBJ2-3	ATDELGGHTQY
TRBV10-3	TRBJ2-1	AMDGGDNEQF
TRBV3-1/TRBV3-2	TRBJ1-6	ASSHLTPGQGPPLH
TRBV19	TRBJ1-2	ASSPRGRGYGYT
TRBV7-2	TRBJ2-2	ASSLAHLAGGAGELF
TRBV21-1	TRBJ2-1	ASSKLETGDNEQF
TRBV7-9	TRBJ1-2	ASSLGVGNYGYT
TRBV9	TRBJ2-1	ASSVGDRGQDNEQF
TRBV27	TRBJ1-3	ASRPGLSSGNTIY
TRBV19	TRBJ1-2	ASSAVTNYGYT
TRBV14	TRBJ2-4	ASSQGITGSVKNIQY
TRBV6-1	TRBJ2-7	ASSEGQGYYEQY
TRBV19	TRBJ2-3	ASSIVTSGGGLTDTQY
TRBV10-1	TRBJ2-7	ASGLGGTYEQY
TRBV30	TRBJ1-2	AWSVGVNYGYT
TRBV6-1	TRBJ1-5	ASSEGQGGQH
TRBV5-1	TRBJ1-2	ASTFPGDRAYYGYT
TRBV27	TRBJ1-1	ASRKQGIAEAF
TRBV7-9	TRBJ1-5	ASSSVQGQPQH
TRBV11-3	TRBJ2-2	ASSSAGGLDTGELF
TRBV28	TRBJ1-2	ASSIQGRGYT
TRBV4-2	TRBJ2-3	ASSQDNSRDTQY
TRBV18	TRBJ2-3	ASSPQQRGGDTQY
TRBV11-3	TRBJ1-2	ASSDRGYGYT
TRBV7-2	TRBJ2-7	ASSPRYEQY
TRBV7-9	TRBJ2-7	ASSPLAPYEQY
TRBV9	TRBJ1-1	ASSTEGALTEAF
TRBV30	TRBJ1-2	AWTQPQGRYGYT
TRBV6-2/TRBV6-3	TRBJ2-1	ASSYLAGRSQF
TRBV7-9	TRBJ2-7	ASSLNRVGSYEQY
TRBV27	TRBJ2-3	ASSLLQTSTDTQY
TRBV11-3	TRBJ2-2	ATHGGRVNTGELF
TRBV5-1	TRBJ2-7	ASSLGLDVGEQY
TRBV6-5	TRBJ2-5	ASRMDWRGGETQY
TRBV4-3	TRBJ2-5	ASSQDLAQKETQY